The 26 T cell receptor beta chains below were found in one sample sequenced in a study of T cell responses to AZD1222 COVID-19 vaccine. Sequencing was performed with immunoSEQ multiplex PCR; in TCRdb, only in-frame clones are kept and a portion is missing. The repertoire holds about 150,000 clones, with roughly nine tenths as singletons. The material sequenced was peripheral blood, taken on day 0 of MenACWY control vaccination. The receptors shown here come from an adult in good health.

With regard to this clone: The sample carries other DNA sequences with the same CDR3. This chain's CDR3 is CASSLFRGGGTDTQYF. Here the CDR3 DNA reads TGTGCCAGCAGCTTGTTTCGGGGAGGGGGCACAGATACGCAGTATTTT. V and J are TRBV5-4 and TRBJ2-3; TRBD2 agrees at 7 bases. The CDR3 runs 16 residues. Germline V CDR1 and CDR2: SGHNT, YYREEE (reference sequence). Germline trimming cut 1 base from V and 1 base from J; bases unmatched to any gene: 6.

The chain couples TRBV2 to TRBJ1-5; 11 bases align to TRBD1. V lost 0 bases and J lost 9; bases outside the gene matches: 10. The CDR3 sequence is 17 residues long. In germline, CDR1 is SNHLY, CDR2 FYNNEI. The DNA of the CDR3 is TGTGCCAGCAGTGAAGCATGGGCGGGACAGGGGGTAGGGCCCCAGCATTTT. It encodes CASSEAWAGQGVGPQHF.

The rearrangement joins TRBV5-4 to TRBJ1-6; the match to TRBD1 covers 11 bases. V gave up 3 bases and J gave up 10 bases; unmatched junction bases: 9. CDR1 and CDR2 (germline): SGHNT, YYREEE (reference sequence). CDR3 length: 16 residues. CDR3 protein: CASSSRTGGEGSPLHF. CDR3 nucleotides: TGTGCCAGCAGCTCACGGACAGGGGGCGAAGGCTCACCCCTCCACTTT.

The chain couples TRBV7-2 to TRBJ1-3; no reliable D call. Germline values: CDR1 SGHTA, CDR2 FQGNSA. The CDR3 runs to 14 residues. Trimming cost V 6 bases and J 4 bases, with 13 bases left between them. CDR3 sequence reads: CASSTRRVGNTIYF. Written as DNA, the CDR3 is TGTGCCAGCAGTACAAGAAGGGTGGGAAACACCATATATTTT.

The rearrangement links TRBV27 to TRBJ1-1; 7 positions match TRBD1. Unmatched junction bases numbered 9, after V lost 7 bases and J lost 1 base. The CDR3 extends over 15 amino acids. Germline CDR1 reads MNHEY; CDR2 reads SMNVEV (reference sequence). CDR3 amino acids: CASTVGAGGNTEAFF. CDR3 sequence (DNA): TGTGCCAGCACGGTGGGGGCAGGGGGGAACACTGAAGCTTTCTTT.

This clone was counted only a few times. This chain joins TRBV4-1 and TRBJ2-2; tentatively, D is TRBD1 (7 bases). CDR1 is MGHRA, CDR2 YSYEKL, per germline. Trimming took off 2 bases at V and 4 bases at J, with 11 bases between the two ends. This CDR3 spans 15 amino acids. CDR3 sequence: CASSQRQGGTGELFF. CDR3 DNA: TGCGCCAGCAGCCAAAGACAGGGAGGCACCGGGGAGCTGTTTTTT.

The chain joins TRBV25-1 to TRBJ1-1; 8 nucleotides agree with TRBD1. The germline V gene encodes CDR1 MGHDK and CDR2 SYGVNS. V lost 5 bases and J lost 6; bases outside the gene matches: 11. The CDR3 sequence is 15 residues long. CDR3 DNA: TGTGCCAGCAGTCCCTCAGGGGGCGTAATAGCTGAAGCTTTCTTT. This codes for CASSPSGGVIAEAFF.

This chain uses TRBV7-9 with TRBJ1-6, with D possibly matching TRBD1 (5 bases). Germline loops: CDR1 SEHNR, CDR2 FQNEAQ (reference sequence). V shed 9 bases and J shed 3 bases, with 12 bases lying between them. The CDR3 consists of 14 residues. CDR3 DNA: TGTGCCAGTGGCTGGGGCATCTATAATTCACCCCTCCACTTT. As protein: CASGWGIYNSPLHF. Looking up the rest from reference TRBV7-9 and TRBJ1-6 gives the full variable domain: DTGVSQNPRHKITKRGQNVTFRCDPISEHNRLYWYRQTLGQGPEFLTYFQNEAQLEKSRLLSDRFSAERPKGSFSTLEIQRTEQGDSAMYLCASGWGIYNSPLHFGNGTRLTVT.

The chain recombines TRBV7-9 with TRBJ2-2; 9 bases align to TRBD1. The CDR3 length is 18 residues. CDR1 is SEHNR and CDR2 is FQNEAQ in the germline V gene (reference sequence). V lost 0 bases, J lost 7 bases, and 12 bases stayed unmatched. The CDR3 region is CASSLAPFGTGTGGELFF. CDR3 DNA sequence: TGTGCCAGCAGCTTAGCCCCGTTTGGGACAGGGACTGGCGGGGAGCTGTTTTTT.

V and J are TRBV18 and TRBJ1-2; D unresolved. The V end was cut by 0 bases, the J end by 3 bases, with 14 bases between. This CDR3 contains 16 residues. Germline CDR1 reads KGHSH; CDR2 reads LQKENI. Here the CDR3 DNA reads TGTGCCAGCTCACCACCGATAAATCCGCGCGACTATGGCTACACCTTC. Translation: CASSPPINPRDYGYTF.

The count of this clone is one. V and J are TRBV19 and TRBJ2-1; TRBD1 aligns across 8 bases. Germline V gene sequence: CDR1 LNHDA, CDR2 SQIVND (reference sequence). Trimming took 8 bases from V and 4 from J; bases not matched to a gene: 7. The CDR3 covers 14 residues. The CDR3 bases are TGTGCCAGTTCAGACAGGGGCGAATACAATGAGCAGTTCTTC. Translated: CASSDRGEYNEQFF.

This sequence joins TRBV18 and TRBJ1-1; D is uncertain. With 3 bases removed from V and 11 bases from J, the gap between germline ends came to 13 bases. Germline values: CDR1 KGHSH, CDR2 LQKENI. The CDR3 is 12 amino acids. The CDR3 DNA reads TGTGCCAGCTCACCCTCCGGCCTCCGGGCTTTCTTT. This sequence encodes CASSPSGLRAFF.

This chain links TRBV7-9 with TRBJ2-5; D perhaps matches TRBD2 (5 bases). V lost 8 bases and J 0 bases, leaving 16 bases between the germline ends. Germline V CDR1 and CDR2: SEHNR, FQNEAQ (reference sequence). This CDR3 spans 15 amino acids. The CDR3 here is CASLNRRLNQETQYF. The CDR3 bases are TGTGCCAGCTTGAACAGACGACTAAACCAAGAGACCCAGTACTTC.

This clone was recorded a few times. The CDR3 nucleotides are TGTGCCAGCAGACCAAGACGGGGCTCTGGAAACACCATATATTTT. Encoded protein: CASRPRRGSGNTIYF. The chain links TRBV6-5 to TRBJ1-3; D unclear. CDR3 size: 15 residues. The germline V gene encodes CDR1 MNHEY and CDR2 SVGAGI. Trimming left V 6 bases short and J 0 bases short, with 12 bases between.

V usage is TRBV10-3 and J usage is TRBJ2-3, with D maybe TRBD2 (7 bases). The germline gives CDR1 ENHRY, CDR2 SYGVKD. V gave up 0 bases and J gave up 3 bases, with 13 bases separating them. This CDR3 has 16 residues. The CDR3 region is CAISESRGRGTDTQYF. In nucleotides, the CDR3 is TGTGCCATCAGTGAGTCTAGGGGGAGGGGAACAGATACGCAGTATTTT.

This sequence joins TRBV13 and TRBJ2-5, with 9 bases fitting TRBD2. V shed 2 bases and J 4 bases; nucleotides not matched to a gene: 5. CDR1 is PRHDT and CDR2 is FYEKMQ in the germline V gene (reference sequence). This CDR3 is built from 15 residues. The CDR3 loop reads CASSLKAGGVETQYF. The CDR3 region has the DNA TGTGCCAGCAGCTTAAAAGCGGGGGGCGTAGAGACCCAGTACTTC.

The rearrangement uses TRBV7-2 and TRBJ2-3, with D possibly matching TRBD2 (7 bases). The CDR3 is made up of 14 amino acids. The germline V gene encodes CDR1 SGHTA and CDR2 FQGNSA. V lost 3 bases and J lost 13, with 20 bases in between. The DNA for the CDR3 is TGTGCCAGCAGCTTGGGGGGGGCGACCGGGAAGGAGTATTTT. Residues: CASSLGGATGKEYF.

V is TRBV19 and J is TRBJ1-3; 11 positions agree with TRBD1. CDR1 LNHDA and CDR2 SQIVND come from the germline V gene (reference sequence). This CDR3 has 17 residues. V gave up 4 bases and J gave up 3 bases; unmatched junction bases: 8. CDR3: CASSNPGQGARGNTIYF. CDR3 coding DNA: TGTGCCAGTAGTAACCCAGGACAGGGGGCGCGTGGAAACACCATATATTTT.

CDR3 nucleotide sequence: TGTGCCAGCAGTGAGCTCGAGGGAGGGGCGGTAGTCGACACTGAAGCTTTCTTT. Its protein is CASSELEGGAVVDTEAFF. J is TRBJ1-1 and V is TRBV6-4; tentatively, D is TRBD1 (5 bases). This CDR3 comprises 18 residues. CDR1 and CDR2 (germline): MRHNA, SNTAGT. The germline V and J ends were trimmed by 3 bases and 3 bases, with 23 bases remaining between them.

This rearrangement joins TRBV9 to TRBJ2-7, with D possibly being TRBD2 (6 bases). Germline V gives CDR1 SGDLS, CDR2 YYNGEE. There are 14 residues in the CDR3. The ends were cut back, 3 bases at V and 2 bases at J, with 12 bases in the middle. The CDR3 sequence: CASSEGGEAYEQYF. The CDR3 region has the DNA TGTGCCAGCAGCGAGGGCGGGGAAGCCTACGAGCAGTACTTC.

The CDR3 protein is CAISAQQETQYF. The CDR3 DNA sequence: TGTGCCATCAGTGCACAGCAAGAGACCCAGTACTTC. The chain uses TRBV10-3 and TRBJ2-5; D is ambiguous. V was pared by 4 bases and J by 2 bases, with 5 bases between. Looked up from germline, CDR1 is ENHRY and CDR2 is SYGVKD. The CDR3 has 12 amino acids.

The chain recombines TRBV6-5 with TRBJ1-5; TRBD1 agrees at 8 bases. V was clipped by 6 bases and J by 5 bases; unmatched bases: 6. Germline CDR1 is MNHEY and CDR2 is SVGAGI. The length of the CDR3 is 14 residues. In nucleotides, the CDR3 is TGTGCCAGCAGCGGCCAGGGGGCACATCAGCCCCAGCATTTT. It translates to CASSGQGAHQPQHF.

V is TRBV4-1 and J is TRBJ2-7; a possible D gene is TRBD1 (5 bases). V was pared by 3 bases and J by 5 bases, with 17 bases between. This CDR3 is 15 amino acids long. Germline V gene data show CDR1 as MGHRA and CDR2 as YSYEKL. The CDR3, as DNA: TGCGCCAGCAGCCAGCGGTTGGCAGGGATGCACGAGCAGTACGTC. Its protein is CASSQRLAGMHEQYV.

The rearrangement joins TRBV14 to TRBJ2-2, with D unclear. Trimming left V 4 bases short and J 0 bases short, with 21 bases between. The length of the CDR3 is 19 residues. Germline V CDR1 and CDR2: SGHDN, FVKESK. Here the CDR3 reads CASSRRSAAEFANTGELFF. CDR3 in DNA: TGTGCCAGCAGCCGACGGAGTGCCGCGGAGTTCGCGAACACCGGGGAGCTGTTTTTT.

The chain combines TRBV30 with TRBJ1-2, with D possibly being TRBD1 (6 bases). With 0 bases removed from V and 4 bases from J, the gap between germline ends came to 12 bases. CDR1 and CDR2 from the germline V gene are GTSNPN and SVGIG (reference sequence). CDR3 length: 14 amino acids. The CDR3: CAWSVAGASYGYTF. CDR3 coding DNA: TGTGCCTGGAGTGTCGCGGGGGCGAGCTATGGCTACACCTTC.

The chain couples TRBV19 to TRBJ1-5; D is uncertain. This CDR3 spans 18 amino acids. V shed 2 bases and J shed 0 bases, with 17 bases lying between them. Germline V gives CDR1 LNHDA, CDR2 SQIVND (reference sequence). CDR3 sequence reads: CASSITAPGLYSNQPQHF. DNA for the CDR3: TGTGCCAGTAGTATAACGGCCCCGGGCCTTTATAGCAATCAGCCCCAGCATTTT.